This TCR beta chain was identified during a study of T cell responses to AZD1222 COVID-19 vaccine. Broader study findings: Across spike, vaccine-associated CD4 TCRs were found, dominant at 160-218 and 743-854. A reported finding is that nearly half of spike-specific TCRs target unmutated variant regions. Baseline seropositivity characterized only six AZD1222 recipients. Clonal diversity was possibly underestimated, and white British individuals and females predominated among donors.

Germline V gene sequence: CDR1 MDHEN, CDR2 SYDVKM. The CDR3 runs 12 residues. The V gene end was trimmed by 8 bases and the J gene end by 2 bases; junction bases not matched to a gene: 3. Concerning this clone itself: Antigen unknown.

Using immunoSEQ multiplex PCR, the repertoire was profiled, and TCRdb retains in-frame clones only, with some absent. The sample consists of 90,000 to 95,000 clones, approximately 90% of them appearing once. The TCR comes from an adult in good health. The source material was peripheral blood, sampled on day 0 of AZD1222 vaccination. The V gene is TRBV28, the J gene TRBJ2-7; TRBD2 agrees at 7 bases. CDR3 coding DNA: TGTGCCAGCTCGGGGGGTACCTACGAGCAGTACTTC. Its protein product is CASSGGTYEQYF.